This TCR beta chain was profiled in a study of cytomegalovirus exposure and HLA in healthy donors. Broader study findings: Several of the most significant clusters were apparently associated with common viral pathogens in a later analysis.

In germline, CDR1 is MNHEY, CDR2 SVGAGI. J gave up 5 bases and V 6 bases, and 9 bases lay outside the gene matches. The CDR3 totals 15 residues. In regard to this clone: The antigen remains unidentified.

The primer mix had 60 Vbeta and 13 Jbeta primers. Sequencing was performed with immunoSEQ multiplex PCR; in TCRdb, only in-frame clones are kept and a portion is missing. The sample consists of tens of thousands of clones, about 65% of them appearing once. Sequencing used PBMCs. The V call is TRBV6-5, the J call TRBJ1-5; 8 bases are shared with TRBD1. The source of this sequence is a man aged 45 to 65 in good health and CMV-seropositive. CDR3 protein: CASSLHRGGDQPQHF. The CDR3 coding sequence is TGTGCCAGCAGCCTACACAGGGGGGGCGATCAGCCCCAGCATTTT.